This entry describes one T cell receptor (beta chain). The V end lost 2 bases, the J end lost 8 bases, and 10 bases lay between the germline ends. The CDR3 is 13 amino acids. Germline V lookup: CDR1 WNHNN, CDR2 SYGVQD (reference sequence). Authors' methods: How many nucleated cells were present was estimated from reference gene primer amplification. This table comes from immunoSEQ multiplex PCR, and its TCRdb copy is limited to in-frame clones, with some not included. V and J calls and clone size come straight from that table; D and trimming were deduced from the DNA. The sample lists approximately 220,000 clones; 65% to 90% were seen once. The data were obtained in a study of blood T cell repertoires in COVID-19. Study-wide context: The analysed material was cDNA or gDNA that came from T cells, B-cell-depleted T cells, or PBMCs.

The chain couples TRBV10-1 to TRBJ2-1, with a tentative D call TRBD2 (5 bases). The receptor's source is a woman between 65 and 79 years old with acute or convalescent COVID-19. Sequencing used peripheral blood. This CDR3 is CASSEAPDYEQFF. DNA of the CDR3: TGCGCCAGCAGTGAGGCCCCGGACTATGAGCAGTTCTTC.